This T cell receptor beta chain is from a study of blood T cells in healthy people across ages. The study, taken as a whole, reports: More naive CD4+ cells and higher diversity marked long-lived donors relative to aged donors.

Note on this clonotype: The antigen remains unidentified.

The individuals who served as donors were healthy Caucasians living in Russia, aged about 6 to 90. Donors gave about 10 milliliters of peripheral blood apiece. Germline-derived CDR1 and CDR2 are MNHEY and SVGAGI. CDR3 length equals 15 residues. After removal of 5 bases from V and 4 bases from J, the junction contained 7 bases not matched to a gene. For the second PCR, which ran for roughly 6 to 12 cycles, a sample-barcoded 5' primer and a J-beta primer mix were used. CDR3-containing paired-end reads numbering at least 2.5 million came from each sample. TCRdb recomputed calls from the 5' RACE reads with MiXCR, one row per CDR3 protein. The sample has under 800,000 distinct CDR3 sequences, 20% to 25% seen once.

Sequencing was done on a sample of blood. The gene calls are TRBV6-5 and TRBJ2-1; 8 nucleotides agree with TRBD1. The receptor was derived from a man in his 70s in good health. CDR3 nucleotide sequence: TGTGCCAGCAGTACGATCGGACAGGGTTACAATGAGCAGTTCTTC. Its protein is CASSTIGQGYNEQFF.